These 32 T cell receptor beta chains came from one sample sequenced in a study of blood T cell repertoires in COVID-19. TCRdb's copy holds only in-frame clones and misses some; the assay was immunoSEQ multiplex PCR. The sample includes some 180,000 clones, roughly 87% of them seen just once. The sequenced material came from peripheral blood. These receptors were collected from a man aged 55 to 69 with active or convalescent COVID-19.

This chain links TRBV3-1 (or the pseudogene TRBV3-2) with TRBJ2-7; D possibly corresponds to TRBD1 (5 bases). Trimming stripped 3 bases from V and 4 bases from J, with 7 bases between. This CDR3 region has 12 residues. Germline assignment: CDR1 LGHDT and CDR2 YNNKEL (reference sequence). CDR3 residues: CASSQRTYEQYF. In DNA form, the CDR3 reads TGTGCCAGCAGCCAGAGGACATACGAGCAGTACTTC.

The chain carries TRBV6-1 and TRBJ2-3; 10 bases are a match to TRBD1. V gave up 3 bases and J gave up 3 bases; unmatched junction bases: 3. The CDR3 runs 15 residues. The germline CDR1 and CDR2 sequences are MNHNS and SASEGT. DNA for the CDR3: TGTGCCAGCAGTGACGGGACAGGGGTAACAGATACGCAGTATTTT. It encodes CASSDGTGVTDTQYF.

Only a few counts were recorded for this clone. J is TRBJ1-2 and V is TRBV24-1; possible D gene TRBD1, 5 bases. The CDR3 covers 14 residues. CDR1 is KGHDR and CDR2 is SFDVKD in the germline V gene. V was clipped by 5 bases and J by 4 bases, with 13 bases between them. Written as DNA, the CDR3 is TGTGCCACCAGTGGCACGGGGGACGGCTATGGCTACACCTTC. It codes for CATSGTGDGYGYTF.

V is TRBV3-1 (or the pseudogene TRBV3-2) and J is TRBJ2-1; 8 bases match TRBD2. The CDR3 sequence is 16 residues long. Germline V lookup: CDR1 LGHDT, CDR2 YNNKEL (reference sequence). Trimming at V came to 2 bases and at J to 6 bases, leaving 9 bases not matched to a gene. The CDR3 DNA reads TGTGCCAGCAGCCAATTCCCGGGACTAGGAATCAATGAGCAGTTCTTC. As protein: CASSQFPGLGINEQFF.

The J gene is TRBJ1-1, the V gene TRBV5-1, with 8 bases lining up with TRBD1. Trimming removed 2 bases from V and 7 bases from J; junction bases left unmatched: 7. CDR1 SGHRS and CDR2 YFSETQ come from the germline V gene. The CDR3 has 14 amino acids. The DNA for the CDR3 is TGCGCCAGCAGCTTACAGGGGGACGTTATTGAAGCTTTCTTT. Its translation: CASSLQGDVIEAFF.

The rearrangement uses TRBV7-9 and TRBJ2-7; weak D call: TRBD1 (6 bases). Germline assignment: CDR1 SEHNR and CDR2 FQNEAQ (reference sequence). With 8 bases removed from V and 2 bases from J, the gap between germline ends came to 13 bases. The CDR3 runs 13 residues. Written as DNA, the CDR3 is TGTGCCAGCTCGGTGGGGGCCCCCTACGAGCAGTACTTC. This codes for CASSVGAPYEQYF.

This chain joins TRBV14 and TRBJ2-1; TRBD2 agrees at 9 bases. With 5 bases clipped from V and 9 bases from J, the junction kept 5 bases outside the gene matches. This CDR3 has 13 amino acids. Germline V gives CDR1 SGHDN, CDR2 FVKESK. CDR3 sequence (DNA): TGTGCCAGCAGCGCGGGGGGGTTTGGTGAGCAGTTCTTC. This translates into CASSAGGFGEQFF.

This clone turned up a few times. This chain uses TRBV4-2 with TRBJ2-7, with TRBD1 as a possible D gene (6 bases). The CDR3 sequence is 16 residues long. Between the trimmed V and J ends, which lost 4 bases and 2 bases, there was a span of 18 bases. Per germline, CDR1 LGHNA and CDR2 YNFKEQ. CDR3 in DNA: TGTGCCAGCAGCCCTATCGGAAGGACAGAGACCTACGAGCAGTACTTC. Amino acid sequence: CASSPIGRTETYEQYF.

The chain employs TRBV18 and TRBJ1-6, with D maybe TRBD1 (5 bases). Germline-derived CDR1 and CDR2 are KGHSH and LQKENI. This CDR3 spans 14 amino acids. Trimming shortened V by 3 bases and J by 8 bases, and 11 bases separated the two germline ends. CDR3 loop: CASSPATDYSPLHF. In DNA, the CDR3 is TGTGCCAGCTCACCGGCGACAGACTATTCACCCCTCCACTTT.

This clone has a handful of counts. The chain recombines TRBV7-6 with TRBJ1-5, with 10 positions matching TRBD1. Trimming took 3 bases from V and 4 from J; bases not matched to a gene: 3. The CDR3 length is 15 residues. Germline V gene lookup returns CDR1 SGHVS and CDR2 FNYEAQ. The CDR3 sequence is CASSFGDRGNQPQHF. CDR3 nucleotide sequence: TGTGCCAGCAGCTTTGGGGACAGGGGAAATCAGCCCCAGCATTTT.

The chain carries TRBV19 and TRBJ1-5, with D uncertain. V gave up 3 bases and J gave up 4 bases, with 19 bases separating them. CDR3 size: 17 residues. Germline values: CDR1 LNHDA, CDR2 SQIVND (reference sequence). DNA for the CDR3: TGTGCCAGTAGTATCAGATCTATCGGGGTAGGGAATCAGCCCCAGCATTTT. It encodes CASSIRSIGVGNQPQHF. Full variable domain (outside the CDR3, taken from reference TRBV19 and TRBJ1-5): DGGITQSPKYLFRKEGQNVTLSCEQNLNHDAMYWYRQDPGQGLRLIYYSQIVNDFQKGDIAEGYSVSREKKESFPLTVTSAQKNPTAFYLCASSIRSIGVGNQPQHFGDGTRLSIL.

The rearrangement joins TRBV6-5 to TRBJ1-1; D call uncertain. The V and J ends lost 6 bases and 1 base respectively, with 9 bases between them. The CDR3 covers 13 residues. Looked up from germline, CDR1 is MNHEY and CDR2 is SVGAGI. CDR3 nucleotides: TGTGCCAGCAGCCGACTGGGGAACACTGAAGCTTTCTTT. It is translated as CASSRLGNTEAFF.

This sequence joins TRBV2 and TRBJ1-1; D remains unclear. Germline V gene data show CDR1 as SNHLY and CDR2 as FYNNEI. Trimming stripped 7 bases from V and 0 bases from J, with 9 bases between. The CDR3 contains 13 residues. The CDR3 region is CASTIRVNTEAFF. DNA of the CDR3: TGTGCCAGCACGATCCGGGTGAACACTGAAGCTTTCTTT.

The gene calls are TRBV2 and TRBJ2-3; 7 bases agree with TRBD1. With 6 bases clipped from V and 0 bases from J, the junction kept 3 bases outside the gene matches. Germline CDR1 and CDR2: SNHLY and FYNNEI. The CDR3 spans 14 residues. This chain's CDR3 is CASRGGQSTDTQYF. DNA of the CDR3: TGTGCCAGCAGAGGGGGCCAGAGCACAGATACGCAGTATTTT.

This sequence joins TRBV9 and TRBJ2-3; 9 bases are a match to TRBD2. This CDR3 is built from 16 residues. Germline V gene data show CDR1 as SGDLS and CDR2 as YYNGEE. V dropped 2 bases and J dropped 2; count of bases not matched to a gene: 6. The CDR3 bases are TGTGCCAGCAGCGTCCTAGCGGGGCAGACCACAGATACGCAGTATTTT. This codes for CASSVLAGQTTDTQYF.

The rearrangement links TRBV10-3 to TRBJ1-1; maybe TRBD1 (6 bases). The CDR3 is 14 residues long. With 10 bases removed from V and 2 bases from J, the gap between germline ends came to 17 bases. CDR1 and CDR2 from the germline V gene are ENHRY and SYGVKD. The CDR3: CATYGGRLNTEAFF. The CDR3, as DNA: TGTGCCACCTACGGGGGGCGCCTTAACACTGAAGCTTTCTTT.

The chain recombines TRBV18 with TRBJ2-1, with 10 bases that match TRBD1. Unmatched junction bases numbered 5, after V lost 6 bases and J lost 3 bases. The CDR3 spans 15 residues. Germline V gene sequence: CDR1 KGHSH, CDR2 LQKENI. This chain's CDR3 is CASSTGTGDYNEQFF. In DNA form, the CDR3 reads TGTGCCAGCTCGACCGGGACAGGGGACTACAATGAGCAGTTCTTC.

V usage is TRBV19 and J usage is TRBJ1-2; a possible D gene is TRBD1 (6 bases). The germline V gene encodes CDR1 LNHDA and CDR2 SQIVND (reference sequence). Trimming shortened V by 6 bases and J by 7 bases, and 18 bases separated the two germline ends. There are 14 residues in the CDR3. The CDR3: CASSPRGEGFGYTF. In DNA, the CDR3 is TGTGCCAGTAGCCCCAGGGGAGAAGGGTTTGGCTACACCTTC. The full variable domain, with the rest looked up from reference TRBV19 and TRBJ1-2, is DGGITQSPKYLFRKEGQNVTLSCEQNLNHDAMYWYRQDPGQGLRLIYYSQIVNDFQKGDIAEGYSVSREKKESFPLTVTSAQKNPTAFYLCASSPRGEGFGYTFGSGTRLTVV.

This chain links TRBV29-1 with TRBJ1-5, with 7 bases fitting TRBD1. Germline CDR1 reads SQVTM; CDR2 reads ANQGSEA. V lost 6 bases to trimming and J lost 4 bases; unmatched junction nucleotides: 6. The CDR3 runs 13 residues. CDR3 sequence: CSVKTGLNQPQHF. CDR3 bases: TGCAGCGTGAAGACAGGGTTGAATCAGCCCCAGCATTTT.

This chain joins TRBV2 and TRBJ1-2; tentative D call: TRBD1 (5 bases). Germline assignment: CDR1 SNHLY and CDR2 FYNNEI. This CDR3 contains 14 residues. Trimming removed 5 bases at V and 3 bases at J, with 13 bases between. The CDR3 nucleotides are TGTGCCAGCAGTACCCAGGGCGGAGACTATGGCTACACCTTC. It codes for CASSTQGGDYGYTF.

The chain recombines TRBV29-1 with TRBJ2-1, with 8 bases fitting TRBD2. The length of the CDR3 is 16 residues. Trimming cost V 4 bases and J 7 bases; bases outside gene matches: 15. The V gene's germline CDR1 is SQVTM and CDR2 ANQGSEA. CDR3 coding DNA: TGCAGCGTTGGCCAGAGGTACAGTTCGGGGGGGAATGAGCAGTTCTTC. Translation gives CSVGQRYSSGGNEQFF.

This clone was picked up one time. The J gene is TRBJ1-5, the V gene TRBV18; 8 positions match TRBD1. V lost 4 bases, J lost 2 bases, and 4 bases stayed unmatched. The germline gives CDR1 KGHSH, CDR2 LQKENI. CDR3 length equals 15 residues. CDR3 loop: CASSQTGVGNQPQHF. CDR3 in DNA: TGTGCCAGCTCACAGACAGGGGTAGGCAATCAGCCCCAGCATTTT.

The gene calls are TRBV4-1 and TRBJ1-4; TRBD1 aligns across 7 bases. Trimming cost V 6 bases and J 7 bases; bases outside gene matches: 20. This CDR3 comprises 18 residues. The germline CDR1 and CDR2 sequences are MGHRA and YSYEKL. The CDR3 region has the DNA TGCGCCAGCAGTCTATTGGTTACAGGGGTAATAGGAAGTGAAAAACTGTTTTTT. This encodes CASSLLVTGVIGSEKLFF.

This clone has just one count. This chain joins TRBV29-1 and TRBJ2-2; 9 bases fit TRBD1. CDR1 is SQVTM and CDR2 is ANQGSEA in the germline V gene. There are 14 residues in the CDR3. Trimming took 8 bases from V and 5 from J; bases not matched to a gene: 9. The DNA for the CDR3 is TGCAGCACGTTGACCGGGACAGGGACCGGGGAGCTGTTTTTT. Its translation: CSTLTGTGTGELFF.

The rearrangement uses TRBV29-1 and TRBJ1-1; no clear D. The germline gives CDR1 SQVTM, CDR2 ANQGSEA. There are 12 residues in the CDR3. The V gene lost 5 bases and the J gene lost 13 bases, with 20 bases spanning the gap. CDR3 bases: TGCAGCGTTAACGAGGGAAGAAGTGGTCTTTTCTTT. Its translation is CSVNEGRSGLFF.

This clone was counted a few times. The identical CDR3 is also encoded by other nucleotide sequences in the sample. The chain combines TRBV2 with TRBJ1-5; D is unclear. Per the germline V gene, CDR1 is SNHLY and CDR2 is FYNNEI. V lost 7 bases to trimming and J lost 2 bases, with 9 bases between them. This CDR3 region has 13 residues. The CDR3: CASNPQGNQPQHF. In DNA form, the CDR3 reads TGTGCCAGCAACCCCCAGGGCAATCAGCCCCAGCATTTT.

This CDR3 is CASSLQVNTGELFF. The CDR3 DNA reads as TGTGCCAGCAGTTTACAGGTTAACACCGGGGAGCTGTTTTTT. The chain links TRBV27 to TRBJ2-2; D not certain. This CDR3 is 14 amino acids long. V lost 2 bases, J lost 2 bases, and 6 bases lay in between. Germline loops: CDR1 MNHEY, CDR2 SMNVEV (reference sequence).

The rearrangement uses TRBV20-1 and TRBJ2-3, with 7 bases fitting TRBD2. The length of the CDR3 is 15 residues. Trimming took 3 bases from V and 1 from J; bases not matched to a gene: 7. Per germline, CDR1 DFQATT and CDR2 SNEGSKA (reference sequence). CDR3 loop: CSASTGLAGTDTQYF. The CDR3 nucleotides read TGCAGTGCTAGTACCGGGCTAGCGGGCACAGATACGCAGTATTTT.

The J gene is TRBJ2-7, the V gene TRBV11-1; a possible D gene is TRBD1 (6 bases). Trimming took 4 bases from V and 2 from J, leaving 9 bases between them. Germline V lookup: CDR1 SGHAT, CDR2 FQDESV (reference sequence). The CDR3 is 13 residues long. Here the CDR3 DNA reads TGTGCCAGCAGCTCGGACAGAACCTACGAGCAGTACTTC. This sequence encodes CASSSDRTYEQYF.

CDR3 in DNA: TGTGCCAGCAGCCACCCCGGACAGGGGGCGGGGGAGCAGTACTTC. Translated, it gives CASSHPGQGAGEQYF. The chain recombines TRBV6-5 with TRBJ2-7, with 11 bases aligning to TRBD1. The CDR3 has 15 amino acids. V was clipped by 6 bases and J by 7 bases; unmatched bases: 11. Germline V gene lookup returns CDR1 MNHEY and CDR2 SVGAGI.

V gene TRBV5-4 combines with J gene TRBJ1-1; possible D gene TRBD1, 5 bases. Trimming cost V 4 bases and J 6 bases, with 13 bases left between them. Germline V gene sequence: CDR1 SGHNT, CDR2 YYREEE (reference sequence). The CDR3 has 13 residues. CDR3 in amino acids: CASSQMGEAEAFF. CDR3 nucleotide sequence: TGTGCCAGCAGCCAGATGGGGGAGGCTGAAGCTTTCTTT.

The chain links TRBV6-5 to TRBJ2-7; possibly TRBD1 for D (5 bases). The V end lost 7 bases, the J end lost 3 bases, and 13 bases lay between the germline ends. Germline-derived CDR1 and CDR2 are MNHEY and SVGAGI. This CDR3 is built from 13 residues. CDR3 in amino acids: CASTEGAVYEQYF. CDR3 nucleotides: TGTGCCAGCACCGAAGGGGCAGTCTACGAGCAGTACTTC.